This T cell receptor (beta chain) was documented in a study of blood T cells in healthy people across ages. Germline V lookup: CDR1 SGHTA, CDR2 FQGNSA. V dropped 8 bases and J dropped 5 bases, with 9 bases sitting between them. This CDR3 is 11 amino acids long. The use of a sample-barcoded 5' primer and a J-beta primer mix characterized a second PCR of roughly 6 to 11 cycles. TCRdb re-called the 5' RACE reads with MiXCR, one entry per CDR3 protein. The table includes more than 750,000 distinct CDR3 sequences, around 29% detected once. This clonotype has only a few counts. These same data were also listed under a study on T cells of mothers and their children. That source reports: Whatever RNA was extracted went entirely into cDNA synthesis, at roughly 1.5 ug per 15 ul. An overlap that was slightly higher, though non-significant, was seen in related mother-child pairs versus unrelated pairs.

Sequencing was carried out using blood. The sequence was obtained from a woman between 40 and 50 years old in good health. The J gene is TRBJ1-2, the V gene TRBV7-2, with D possibly TRBD1 on 5 matching bases. The CDR3: CASRGAYGYTF. The CDR3, as DNA: TGTGCCAGCCGCGGGGCATATGGCTACACCTTC.